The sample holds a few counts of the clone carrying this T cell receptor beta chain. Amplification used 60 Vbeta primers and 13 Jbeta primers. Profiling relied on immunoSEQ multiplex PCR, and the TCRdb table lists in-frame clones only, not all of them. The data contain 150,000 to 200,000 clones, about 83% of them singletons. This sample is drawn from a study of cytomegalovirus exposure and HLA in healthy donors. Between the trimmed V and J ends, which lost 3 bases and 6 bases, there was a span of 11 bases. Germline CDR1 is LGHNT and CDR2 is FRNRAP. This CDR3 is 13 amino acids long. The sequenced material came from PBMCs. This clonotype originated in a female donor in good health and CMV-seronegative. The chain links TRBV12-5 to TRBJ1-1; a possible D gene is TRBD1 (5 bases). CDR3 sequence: CASGFGGVAEAFF. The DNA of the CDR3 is TGTGCTAGTGGTTTTGGGGGGGTCGCTGAAGCTTTCTTT.